This T cell receptor beta chain emerged from a study of blood T cell repertoires in COVID-19. Everyone who took part was roughly 18 to 89 years old, and they came from 24 US areas. Membership in each cohort depended on participant-reported clinical history. The CDR3 runs to 16 residues. CDR1 SGHVS and CDR2 FNYEAQ come from the germline V gene. Losses at the gene ends were 0 bases for V and 5 bases for J; bases not matched to a gene: 4. This clone was picked up a small number of times. Study processing details: From reference gene primer amplification, estimates of nucleated cell counts were derived. The data were produced by immunoSEQ multiplex PCR, yet TCRdb's version contains in-frame clones alone and is incomplete. Clonal size and the V and J genes are those of that table, whereas D and trimming came from the DNA. Counted here are approximately 300,000 clones, roughly 86% occurring once; the ten biggest clones make up 2.6%.

The chain employs TRBV7-6 and TRBJ1-4, with 9 nucleotides matching TRBD1. The sequence was obtained from a woman aged 18 to 35 who had recovered from COVID-19. The sample comprised PBMCs or T cells enriched from blood (not recorded which). In DNA form, the CDR3 reads TGTGCCAGCAGCTTAGCTATAGGGACAGGGAATGAAAAACTGTTTTTT. Amino acids: CASSLAIGTGNEKLFF.